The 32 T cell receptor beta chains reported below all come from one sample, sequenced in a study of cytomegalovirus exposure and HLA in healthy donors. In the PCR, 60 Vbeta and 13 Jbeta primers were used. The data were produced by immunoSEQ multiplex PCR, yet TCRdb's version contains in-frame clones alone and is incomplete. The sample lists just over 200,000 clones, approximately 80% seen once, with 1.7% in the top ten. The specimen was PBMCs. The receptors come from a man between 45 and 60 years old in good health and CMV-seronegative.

The DNA for the CDR3 is TGCGCCAGCAATGCGGGAGGGCAGGTAGATACGCAGTATTTT. It codes for CASNAGGQVDTQYF. J is TRBJ2-3 and V is TRBV5-1; 9 bases align to TRBD2. This CDR3 comprises 14 residues. V was clipped by 6 bases and J by 5 bases; unmatched bases: 7. Germline CDR1 reads SGHRS; CDR2 reads YFSETQ.

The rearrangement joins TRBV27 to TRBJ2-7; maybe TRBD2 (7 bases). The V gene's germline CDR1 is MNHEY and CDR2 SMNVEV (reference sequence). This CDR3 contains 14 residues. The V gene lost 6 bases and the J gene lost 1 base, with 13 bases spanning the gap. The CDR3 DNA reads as TGTGCCAGCAGAAAGGGGGGACTATCCTACGAGCAGTACTTC. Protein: CASRKGGLSYEQYF.

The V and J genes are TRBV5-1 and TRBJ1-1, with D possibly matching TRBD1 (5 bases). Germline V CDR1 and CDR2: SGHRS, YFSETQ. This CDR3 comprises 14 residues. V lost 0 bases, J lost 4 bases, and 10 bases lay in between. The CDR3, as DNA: TGCGCCAGCAGCTTGGATGGGGCGCCCACTGAAGCTTTCTTT. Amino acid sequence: CASSLDGAPTEAFF.

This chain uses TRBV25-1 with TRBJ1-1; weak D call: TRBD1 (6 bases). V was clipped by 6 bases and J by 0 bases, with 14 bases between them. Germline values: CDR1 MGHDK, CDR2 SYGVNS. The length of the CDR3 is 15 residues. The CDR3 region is CASRSSRDMNTEAFF. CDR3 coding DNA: TGTGCCAGCAGGTCTAGCCGGGACATGAACACTGAAGCTTTCTTT.

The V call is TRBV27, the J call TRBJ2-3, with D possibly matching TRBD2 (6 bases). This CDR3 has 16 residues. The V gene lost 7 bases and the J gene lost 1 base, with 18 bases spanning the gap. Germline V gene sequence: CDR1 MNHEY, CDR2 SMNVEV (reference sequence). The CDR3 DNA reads TGTGCCAGCACCTCAAGGCTCGGGAGAGGCACAGATACGCAGTATTTT. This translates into CASTSRLGRGTDTQYF.

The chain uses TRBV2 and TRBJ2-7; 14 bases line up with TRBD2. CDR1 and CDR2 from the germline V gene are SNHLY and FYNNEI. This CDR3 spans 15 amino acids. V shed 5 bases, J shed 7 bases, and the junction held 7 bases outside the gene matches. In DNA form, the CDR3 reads TGTGCCAGCAGTCTTGGGACTAGCGGGAGCGGAGAGCAGTACTTC. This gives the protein CASSLGTSGSGEQYF.

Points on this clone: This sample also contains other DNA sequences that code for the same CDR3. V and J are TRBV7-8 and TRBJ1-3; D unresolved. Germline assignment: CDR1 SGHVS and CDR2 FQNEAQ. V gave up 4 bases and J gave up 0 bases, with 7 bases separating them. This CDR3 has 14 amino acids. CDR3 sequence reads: CASSSRSSGNTIYF. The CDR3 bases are TGTGCCAGCAGCTCCCGGTCCTCTGGAAACACCATATATTTT.

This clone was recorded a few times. This chain's CDR3 is CAIRGQGKADTQYF. In DNA form, the CDR3 reads TGTGCCATCAGGGGCCAGGGGAAGGCAGATACGCAGTATTTT. The V call is TRBV10-3, the J call TRBJ2-3; maybe TRBD1 (6 bases). V shed 6 bases and J shed 4 bases, with 14 bases lying between them. The CDR3 runs to 14 residues. The germline CDR1 and CDR2 sequences are ENHRY and SYGVKD.

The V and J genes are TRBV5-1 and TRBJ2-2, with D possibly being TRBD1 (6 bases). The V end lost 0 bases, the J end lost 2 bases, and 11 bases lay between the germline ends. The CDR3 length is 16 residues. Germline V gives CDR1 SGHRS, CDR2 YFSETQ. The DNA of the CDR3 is TGCGCCAGCAGCTTGGACGGGACAAGAAACACCGGGGAGCTGTTTTTT. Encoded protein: CASSLDGTRNTGELFF. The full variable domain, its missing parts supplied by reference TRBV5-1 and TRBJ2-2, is KAGVTQTPRYLIKTRGQQVTLSCSPISGHRSVSWYQQTPGQGLQFLFEYFSETQRNKGNFPGRFSGRQFSNSRSEMNVSTLELGDSALYLCASSLDGTRNTGELFFGEGSRLTVL.

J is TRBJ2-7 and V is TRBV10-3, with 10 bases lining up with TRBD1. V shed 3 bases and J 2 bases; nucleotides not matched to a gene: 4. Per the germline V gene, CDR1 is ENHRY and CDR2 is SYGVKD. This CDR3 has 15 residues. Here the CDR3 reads CAISDQGTGAYEQYF. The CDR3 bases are TGTGCCATCAGTGACCAGGGGACAGGGGCCTACGAGCAGTACTTC.

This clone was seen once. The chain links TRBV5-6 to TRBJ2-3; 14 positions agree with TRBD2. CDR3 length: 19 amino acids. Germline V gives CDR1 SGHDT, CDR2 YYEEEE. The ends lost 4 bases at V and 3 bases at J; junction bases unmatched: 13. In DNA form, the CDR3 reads TGTGCCAGCAGCCGCCTCGGGTTAGGGACTAGCGGGAGAACAGATACGCAGTATTTT. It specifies CASSRLGLGTSGRTDTQYF.

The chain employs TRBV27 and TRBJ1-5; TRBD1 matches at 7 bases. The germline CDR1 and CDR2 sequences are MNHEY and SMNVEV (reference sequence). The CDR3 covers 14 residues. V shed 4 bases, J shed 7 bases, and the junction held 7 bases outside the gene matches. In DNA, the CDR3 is TGTGCCAGCAGTTGGGGAGACAGGGACCAGCCCCAGCATTTT. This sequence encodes CASSWGDRDQPQHF.

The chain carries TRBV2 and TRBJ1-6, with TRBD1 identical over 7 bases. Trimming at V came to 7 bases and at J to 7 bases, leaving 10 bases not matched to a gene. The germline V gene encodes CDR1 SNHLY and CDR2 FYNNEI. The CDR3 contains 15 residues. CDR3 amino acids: CASTLLGQTNSPLHF. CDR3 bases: TGTGCCAGCACCCTTTTGGGACAGACGAATTCACCCCTCCACTTT.

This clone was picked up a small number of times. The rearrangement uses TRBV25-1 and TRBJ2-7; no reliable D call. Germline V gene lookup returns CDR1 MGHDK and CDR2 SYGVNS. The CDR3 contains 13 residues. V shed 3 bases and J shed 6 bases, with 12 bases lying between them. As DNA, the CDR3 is TGTGCCAGCAGTGAGGCCGGGTCCGGCGAGCAGTACTTC. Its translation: CASSEAGSGEQYF.

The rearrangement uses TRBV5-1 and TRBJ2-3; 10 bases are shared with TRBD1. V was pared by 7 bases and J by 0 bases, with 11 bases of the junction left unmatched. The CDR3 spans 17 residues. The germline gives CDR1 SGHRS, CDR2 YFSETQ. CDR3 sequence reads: CASRRDRGFFSTDTQYF. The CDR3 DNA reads TGCGCCAGCCGCCGGGACAGGGGTTTTTTCAGCACAGATACGCAGTATTTT.

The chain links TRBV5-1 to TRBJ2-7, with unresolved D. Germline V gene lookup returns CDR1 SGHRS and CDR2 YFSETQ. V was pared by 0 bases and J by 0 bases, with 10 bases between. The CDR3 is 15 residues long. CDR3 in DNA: TGCGCCAGCAGCTTGGATGCGGTAAGCTCCTACGAGCAGTACTTC. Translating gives CASSLDAVSSYEQYF.

Here the CDR3 reads CASSEWTGNEQFF. As DNA, the CDR3 is TGTGCCAGCAGTGAATGGACAGGCAATGAGCAGTTCTTC. The chain couples TRBV25-1 to TRBJ2-1; TRBD1 agrees at 7 bases. V was clipped by 1 base and J by 6 bases; unmatched bases: 0. Per germline, CDR1 MGHDK and CDR2 SYGVNS. The CDR3 sequence is 13 residues long.

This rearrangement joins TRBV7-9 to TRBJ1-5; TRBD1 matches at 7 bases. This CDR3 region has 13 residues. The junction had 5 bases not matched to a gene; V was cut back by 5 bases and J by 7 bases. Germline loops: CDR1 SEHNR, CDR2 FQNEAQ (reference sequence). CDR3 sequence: CASSRGQSQPQHF. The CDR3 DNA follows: TGTGCCAGCAGCCGGGGACAGAGCCAGCCCCAGCATTTT.

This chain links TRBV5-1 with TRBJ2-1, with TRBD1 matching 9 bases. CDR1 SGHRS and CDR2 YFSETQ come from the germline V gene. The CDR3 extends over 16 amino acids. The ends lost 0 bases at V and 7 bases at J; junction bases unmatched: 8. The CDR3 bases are TGCGCCAGCAGCTTGGGCACAGGGGGCGCGACGAATGAGCAGTTCTTC. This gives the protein CASSLGTGGATNEQFF.

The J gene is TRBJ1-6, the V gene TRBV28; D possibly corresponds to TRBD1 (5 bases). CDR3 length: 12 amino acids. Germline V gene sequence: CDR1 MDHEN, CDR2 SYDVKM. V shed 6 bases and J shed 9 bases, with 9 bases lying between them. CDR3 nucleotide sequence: TGTGCCAGCAGAGACAGTACTTCACCCCTCCACTTT. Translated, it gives CASRDSTSPLHF.

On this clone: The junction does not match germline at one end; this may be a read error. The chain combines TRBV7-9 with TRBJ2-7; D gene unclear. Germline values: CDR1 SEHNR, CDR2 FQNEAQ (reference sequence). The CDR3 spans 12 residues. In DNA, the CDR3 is TGTTCCAGCAGCTTACAGAACTACGAGCAGTACTTC. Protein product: CSSSLQNYEQYF. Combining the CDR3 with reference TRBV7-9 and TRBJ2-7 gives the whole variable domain DTGVSQNPRHKITKRGQNVTFRCDPISEHNRLYWYRQTLGQGPEFLTYFQNEAQLEKSRLLSDRFSAERPKGSFSTLEIQRTEQGDSAMYLCSSSLQNYEQYFGPGTRLTVT.

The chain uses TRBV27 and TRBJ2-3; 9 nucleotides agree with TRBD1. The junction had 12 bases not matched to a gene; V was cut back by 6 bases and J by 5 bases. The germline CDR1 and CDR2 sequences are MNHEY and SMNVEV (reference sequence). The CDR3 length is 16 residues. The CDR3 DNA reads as TGTGCCAGCAGCCGCCTCCTTGACAGGGGGGGAGATACGCAGTATTTT. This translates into CASSRLLDRGGDTQYF.

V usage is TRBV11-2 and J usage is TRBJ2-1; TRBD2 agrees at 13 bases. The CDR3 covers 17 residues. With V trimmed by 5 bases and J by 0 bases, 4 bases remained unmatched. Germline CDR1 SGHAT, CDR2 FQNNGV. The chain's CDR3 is CASSLRTSGSSYNEQFF. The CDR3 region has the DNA TGTGCCAGCAGCCTCAGGACTAGCGGGAGCTCCTACAATGAGCAGTTCTTC.

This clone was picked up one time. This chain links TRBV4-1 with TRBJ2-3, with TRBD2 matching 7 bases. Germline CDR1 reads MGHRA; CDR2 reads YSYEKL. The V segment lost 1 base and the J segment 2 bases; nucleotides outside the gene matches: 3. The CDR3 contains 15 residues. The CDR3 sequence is CASSQGSGNTDTQYF. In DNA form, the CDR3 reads TGCGCCAGCAGCCAAGGAAGCGGGAACACAGATACGCAGTATTTT.

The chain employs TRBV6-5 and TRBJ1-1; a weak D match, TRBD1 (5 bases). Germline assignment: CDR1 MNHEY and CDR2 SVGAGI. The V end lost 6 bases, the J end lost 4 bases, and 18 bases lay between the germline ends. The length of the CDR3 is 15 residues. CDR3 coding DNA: TGTGCCAGCAGAATATCCGGGGGATCGGGCACTGAAGCTTTCTTT. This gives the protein CASRISGGSGTEAFF.

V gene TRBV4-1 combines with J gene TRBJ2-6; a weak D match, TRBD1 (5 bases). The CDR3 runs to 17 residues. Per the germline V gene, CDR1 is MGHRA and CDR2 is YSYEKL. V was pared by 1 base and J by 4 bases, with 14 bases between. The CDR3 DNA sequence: TGCGCCAGCAGCCAAGCCGGCGGTGCAGGGGGGGCCAACGTCCTGACTTTC. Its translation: CASSQAGGAGGANVLTF.

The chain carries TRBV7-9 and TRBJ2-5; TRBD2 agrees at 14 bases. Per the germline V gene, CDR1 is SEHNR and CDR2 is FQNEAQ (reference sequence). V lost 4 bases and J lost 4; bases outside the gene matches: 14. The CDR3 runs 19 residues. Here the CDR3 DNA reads TGTGCCAGCAGCTCCTTCTCCGGGACTAGCGGGGGAGGGCTAGAGACCCAGTACTTC. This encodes CASSSFSGTSGGGLETQYF.

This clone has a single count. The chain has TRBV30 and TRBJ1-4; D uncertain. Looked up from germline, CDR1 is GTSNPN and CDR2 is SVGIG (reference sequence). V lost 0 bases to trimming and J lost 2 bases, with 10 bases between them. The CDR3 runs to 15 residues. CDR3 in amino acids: CAWSVRASTNEKLFF. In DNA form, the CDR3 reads TGTGCCTGGAGTGTGAGGGCGAGCACTAATGAAAAACTGTTTTTT.

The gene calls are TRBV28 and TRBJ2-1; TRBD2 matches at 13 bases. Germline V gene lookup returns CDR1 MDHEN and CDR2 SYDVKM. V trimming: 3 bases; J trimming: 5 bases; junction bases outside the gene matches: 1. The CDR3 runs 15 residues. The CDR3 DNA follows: TGTGCCAGCAGTTTCGGACTAGCGGGAGACAATGAGCAGTTCTTC. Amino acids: CASSFGLAGDNEQFF.

CDR3 nucleotide sequence: TGTGCCAGCAGCTTGACTAGCGGAACCAGCACAGATACGCAGTATTTT. Protein sequence: CASSLTSGTSTDTQYF. V is TRBV7-8 and J is TRBJ2-3, with 9 bases fitting TRBD2. CDR1 is SGHVS and CDR2 is FQNEAQ in the germline V gene. The CDR3 consists of 16 residues. The V gene end was trimmed by 3 bases and the J gene end by 0 bases; junction bases not matched to a gene: 4.

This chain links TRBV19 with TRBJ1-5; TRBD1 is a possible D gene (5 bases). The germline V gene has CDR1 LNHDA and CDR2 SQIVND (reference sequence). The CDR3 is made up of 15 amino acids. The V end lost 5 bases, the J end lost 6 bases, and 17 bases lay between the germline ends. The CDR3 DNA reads TGTGCCAGTAGTTCGGGAGGGGCAGGCAGTCAGCCCCAGCATTTT. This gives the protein CASSSGGAGSQPQHF.

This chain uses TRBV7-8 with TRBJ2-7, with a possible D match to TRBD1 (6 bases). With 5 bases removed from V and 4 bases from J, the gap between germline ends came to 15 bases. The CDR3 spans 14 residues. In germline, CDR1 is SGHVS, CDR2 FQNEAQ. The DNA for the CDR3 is TGTGCCAGCAGCCAGGGGAGCTTAAGGTACGAGCAGTACTTC. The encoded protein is CASSQGSLRYEQYF.